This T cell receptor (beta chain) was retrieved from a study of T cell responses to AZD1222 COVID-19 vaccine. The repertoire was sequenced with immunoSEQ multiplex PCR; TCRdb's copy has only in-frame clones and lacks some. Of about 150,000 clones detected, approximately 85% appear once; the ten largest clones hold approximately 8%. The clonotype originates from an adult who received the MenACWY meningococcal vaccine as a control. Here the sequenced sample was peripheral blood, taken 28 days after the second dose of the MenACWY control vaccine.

The CDR3: CASSPEGRIPNTEAFF. The CDR3 bases are TGTGCCAGCAGCCCAGAGGGCAGAATACCGAACACTGAAGCTTTCTTT. The chain links TRBV11-3 to TRBJ1-1; D is undetermined. The CDR3 contains 16 residues. The V end was cut by 5 bases, the J end by 1 base, with 17 bases between. CDR1 and CDR2 from the germline V gene are SGHNT and YENEEA.